This is a list of T cell receptor beta chains from one sample in a study of blood T cell repertoires in COVID-19. The table came from immunoSEQ multiplex PCR; TCRdb's copy has only in-frame clones and leaves some out. The data contain some 250,000 clones, 75% to 90% of them seen just once; the ten biggest clones take up over 1.5%. The sequenced sample was peripheral blood. Receptors originate from a man aged 25 to 45 with active or convalescent COVID-19. Each CDR3 is given with its conserved first and last residue. The order of the fields is J gene, clone size, V gene, D gene, CDR3 protein, CDR3 DNA. D genes are given only for firm matches. Expanded clones get a size class; other rows say once, few or many, or leave the size out.

j_call: TRBJ2-3; clone_size: NA; v_call: TRBV7-6; d_call: TRBD2; cdr3_aa: CASSSPRGVAGAGTDTQYF; cdr3_nt: TGTGCCAGCAGCTCCCCCCGGGGGGTAGCGGGGGCTGGCACAGATACGCAGTATTTT
j_call: TRBJ2-7; clone_size: NA; v_call: TRBV6-5; d_call: TRBD2; cdr3_aa: CASSRTPTSGYEQYF; cdr3_nt: TGTGCCAGCAGCCGGACACCGACTAGCGGCTACGAGCAGTACTTC
j_call: TRBJ2-1; clone_size: NA; v_call: TRBV7-2; d_call: NA; cdr3_aa: CASSSDAGYNEQFF; cdr3_nt: TGTGCCAGCAGCTCAGACGCAGGGTACAATGAGCAGTTCTTC
j_call: TRBJ1-1; clone_size: NA; v_call: TRBV19; d_call: NA; cdr3_aa: CASSIVEGEAFF; cdr3_nt: TGTGCCAGTAGTATAGTAGAGGGTGAAGCTTTCTTT
j_call: TRBJ1-1; clone_size: NA; v_call: TRBV4-2; d_call: NA; cdr3_aa: CASSQGHAGATEAFF; cdr3_nt: TGTGCCAGCAGCCAAGGACACGCAGGGGCGACTGAAGCTTTCTTT
j_call: TRBJ1-1; clone_size: NA; v_call: TRBV15; d_call: NA; cdr3_aa: CATSRFGGITEAFF; cdr3_nt: TGTGCCACCAGCAGATTTGGAGGGATCACTGAAGCTTTCTTT
j_call: TRBJ2-7; clone_size: NA; v_call: TRBV3-1/TRBV3-2; d_call: NA; cdr3_aa: CASSQDRHREEQYF; cdr3_nt: TGTGCCAGCAGCCAAGATAGGCACAGGGAAGAGCAGTACTTC
j_call: TRBJ2-1; clone_size: NA; v_call: TRBV7-8; d_call: TRBD1; cdr3_aa: CASSFGTGVYNEQFF; cdr3_nt: TGTGCCAGCAGCTTTGGGACAGGGGTTTACAATGAGCAGTTCTTC
j_call: TRBJ1-2; clone_size: NA; v_call: TRBV5-1; d_call: TRBD1; cdr3_aa: CASSGTGSGYTF; cdr3_nt: TGCGCCAGCAGCGGGACAGGGTCAGGCTACACCTTC
j_call: TRBJ2-5; clone_size: NA; v_call: TRBV20-1; d_call: NA; cdr3_aa: CSALRETQYF; cdr3_nt: TGCAGTGCCCTTCGGGAGACCCAGTACTTC
j_call: TRBJ1-3; clone_size: NA; v_call: TRBV11-2; d_call: NA; cdr3_aa: CASSLEGYNGDTIYF; cdr3_nt: TGTGCCAGCAGCTTAGAAGGTTACAACGGAGACACCATATATTTT
j_call: TRBJ1-6; clone_size: NA; v_call: TRBV5-6; d_call: TRBD1; cdr3_aa: CASTTAGGSYNSPLHF; cdr3_nt: TGTGCCAGCACCACGGCAGGGGGATCCTATAATTCACCCCTCCACTTT
j_call: TRBJ1-5; clone_size: NA; v_call: TRBV4-1; d_call: TRBD1; cdr3_aa: CASSQDGGQGEYQPQHF; cdr3_nt: TGCGCCAGCAGCCAAGATGGGGGACAGGGCGAGTATCAGCCCCAGCATTTT
j_call: TRBJ1-2; clone_size: few; v_call: TRBV19; d_call: NA; cdr3_aa: CASSTETGRAWNYGYTF; cdr3_nt: TGTGCCAGTAGTACAGAGACGGGAAGGGCATGGAACTATGGCTACACCTTC
j_call: TRBJ2-3; clone_size: NA; v_call: TRBV7-3; d_call: TRBD2; cdr3_aa: CASSSQWGGTYTQYF; cdr3_nt: TGTGCCAGCAGTTCCCAGTGGGGGGGTACTTATACGCAGTATTTT
j_call: TRBJ2-1; clone_size: NA; v_call: TRBV5-5; d_call: TRBD1; cdr3_aa: CASSLAMQGAYNEQFF; cdr3_nt: TGTGCCAGCAGCTTGGCCATGCAGGGGGCCTACAATGAGCAGTTCTTC
j_call: TRBJ1-5; clone_size: NA; v_call: TRBV7-8; d_call: TRBD1; cdr3_aa: CASSLDRGHQPQHF; cdr3_nt: TGTGCCAGCAGCCTGGACAGGGGGCACCAGCCCCAGCATTTT
j_call: TRBJ2-3; clone_size: NA; v_call: TRBV7-2; d_call: NA; cdr3_aa: CASSSDYGGNTDTQYF; cdr3_nt: TGTGCCAGCAGCTCGGACTATGGCGGTAACACAGATACGCAGTATTTT
j_call: TRBJ1-1; clone_size: NA; v_call: TRBV27; d_call: TRBD1; cdr3_aa: CASGLDRGEAFF; cdr3_nt: TGTGCCAGCGGGCTCGACAGGGGCGAAGCTTTCTTT
j_call: TRBJ2-6; clone_size: NA; v_call: TRBV30; d_call: NA; cdr3_aa: CAWSAGAGANVLTF; cdr3_nt: TGTGCCTGGAGTGCGGGGGCTGGGGCCAACGTCCTGACTTTC
j_call: TRBJ2-7; clone_size: NA; v_call: TRBV5-1; d_call: TRBD1; cdr3_aa: CASSWDSRFYEQYF; cdr3_nt: TGCGCCAGCAGCTGGGACAGTCGATTCTACGAGCAGTACTTC
j_call: TRBJ2-5; clone_size: NA; v_call: TRBV9; d_call: TRBD2; cdr3_aa: CASSVGGSGAETQYF; cdr3_nt: TGTGCCAGCAGCGTAGGGGGGAGCGGGGCAGAGACCCAGTACTTC
j_call: TRBJ2-5; clone_size: NA; v_call: TRBV5-1; d_call: NA; cdr3_aa: CASSFTGREQETQYF; cdr3_nt: TGCGCCAGCAGCTTCACGGGACGGGAGCAAGAGACCCAGTACTTC
j_call: TRBJ2-3; clone_size: NA; v_call: TRBV19; d_call: TRBD2; cdr3_aa: CASGTSGTTDTQYF; cdr3_nt: TGTGCCAGCGGGACTAGCGGGACCACAGATACGCAGTATTTT
j_call: TRBJ1-2; clone_size: NA; v_call: TRBV2; d_call: NA; cdr3_aa: CASTPDINYGYTF; cdr3_nt: TGTGCCAGCACCCCAGATATAAACTATGGCTACACCTTC
j_call: TRBJ2-2; clone_size: NA; v_call: TRBV10-1; d_call: TRBD1; cdr3_aa: CASTGTANTGELFF; cdr3_nt: TGCGCCAGCACCGGGACAGCGAACACCGGGGAGCTGTTTTTT
j_call: TRBJ1-1; clone_size: NA; v_call: TRBV10-1; d_call: TRBD1; cdr3_aa: CASSESEGAWSTEAFF; cdr3_nt: TGCGCCAGCAGTGAGTCAGAGGGGGCTTGGAGCACTGAAGCTTTCTTT
j_call: TRBJ1-2; clone_size: NA; v_call: TRBV30; d_call: TRBD1; cdr3_aa: CAWSVGQDYGYTF; cdr3_nt: TGTGCCTGGAGTGTTGGACAGGACTATGGCTACACCTTC
j_call: TRBJ1-4; clone_size: NA; v_call: TRBV6-5; d_call: TRBD1; cdr3_aa: CASSSDRGRNEKLFF; cdr3_nt: TGTGCCAGCAGTTCAGACAGGGGAAGAAACGAAAAACTGTTTTTT
j_call: TRBJ2-3; clone_size: NA; v_call: TRBV11-3; d_call: TRBD1; cdr3_aa: CASSASRDRGTDTQYF; cdr3_nt: TGTGCCAGCAGCGCAAGCCGGGACAGGGGCACAGATACGCAGTATTTT
j_call: TRBJ2-7; clone_size: NA; v_call: TRBV7-4; d_call: NA; cdr3_aa: CASSLTGQGYEQYF; cdr3_nt: TGTGCCAGCAGCTTAACGGGCCAGGGCTACGAGCAGTACTTC
j_call: TRBJ1-5; clone_size: NA; v_call: TRBV30; d_call: NA; cdr3_aa: CAWSVNLGNQPQHF; cdr3_nt: TGTGCCTGGAGTGTAAATCTAGGCAATCAGCCCCAGCATTTT
j_call: TRBJ1-5; clone_size: NA; v_call: TRBV6-5; d_call: NA; cdr3_aa: CASSRTEGDQPQHF; cdr3_nt: TGTGCCAGCAGCCGGACTGAAGGCGATCAGCCCCAGCATTTT
j_call: TRBJ2-1; clone_size: NA; v_call: TRBV24-1; d_call: NA; cdr3_aa: CATSEESSYNEQFF; cdr3_nt: TGTGCCACCAGTGAAGAGAGCTCCTACAATGAGCAGTTCTTC
j_call: TRBJ2-1; clone_size: NA; v_call: TRBV7-2; d_call: TRBD2; cdr3_aa: CASREAGDYNEQFF; cdr3_nt: TGTGCCAGCCGGGAAGCGGGGGACTACAATGAGCAGTTCTTC
j_call: TRBJ2-3; clone_size: NA; v_call: TRBV19; d_call: TRBD1; cdr3_aa: CASSIGGTGADTQYF; cdr3_nt: TGTGCCAGTAGTATAGGTGGGACAGGGGCCGATACGCAGTATTTT
j_call: TRBJ2-2; clone_size: NA; v_call: TRBV12-3/TRBV12-4; d_call: NA; cdr3_aa: CASSGYTGELFF; cdr3_nt: TGTGCCAGCAGCGGGTACACCGGGGAGCTGTTTTTT
j_call: TRBJ1-1; clone_size: NA; v_call: TRBV29-1; d_call: NA; cdr3_aa: CSGLTWDTEAFF; cdr3_nt: TGCAGCGGCCTGACATGGGACACTGAAGCTTTCTTT
j_call: TRBJ2-1; clone_size: NA; v_call: TRBV9; d_call: TRBD2; cdr3_aa: CASSVQRESSYNEQFF; cdr3_nt: TGTGCCAGCAGCGTCCAGCGGGAGAGCTCCTACAATGAGCAGTTCTTC
j_call: TRBJ2-5; clone_size: NA; v_call: TRBV11-3; d_call: TRBD1; cdr3_aa: CASSSDRGPGETQYF; cdr3_nt: TGTGCCAGCAGCTCGGACAGGGGGCCAGGGGAGACCCAGTACTTC
j_call: TRBJ2-7; clone_size: once; v_call: TRBV10-3; d_call: TRBD1; cdr3_aa: CAISTTGDEQYF; cdr3_nt: TGTGCCATCAGTACCACAGGGGACGAGCAGTACTTC
j_call: TRBJ2-5; clone_size: NA; v_call: TRBV5-1; d_call: NA; cdr3_aa: CASSLGGSRGETQYF; cdr3_nt: TGCGCCAGCAGCTTGGGCGGCAGTCGGGGAGAGACCCAGTACTTC
j_call: TRBJ1-6; clone_size: once; v_call: TRBV6-2/TRBV6-3; d_call: NA; cdr3_aa: CASSYSDIWPYSPLHF; cdr3_nt: TGTGCCAGCAGTTACTCGGACATTTGGCCGTATTCACCCCTCCACTTT
j_call: TRBJ2-5; clone_size: few; v_call: TRBV30; d_call: TRBD2; cdr3_aa: CAWSTSGGAETQYF; cdr3_nt: TGTGCCTGGTCCACTAGCGGGGGGGCCGAGACCCAGTACTTC
j_call: TRBJ2-1; clone_size: few; v_call: TRBV15; d_call: NA; cdr3_aa: CATSRDERHRNEQFF; cdr3_nt: TGTGCCACCAGCAGAGATGAGCGGCATCGAAATGAGCAGTTCTTC
j_call: TRBJ1-1; clone_size: NA; v_call: TRBV14; d_call: TRBD1; cdr3_aa: CASSHLQTGTGNTEAFF; cdr3_nt: TGTGCCAGCAGCCACCTACAAACCGGGACAGGGAACACTGAAGCTTTCTTT
j_call: TRBJ1-1; clone_size: NA; v_call: TRBV2; d_call: NA; cdr3_aa: CASSVPSGGGPQAFF; cdr3_nt: TGTGCCAGCAGTGTGCCAAGCGGTGGGGGCCCCCAGGCTTTCTTT
j_call: TRBJ2-1; clone_size: NA; v_call: TRBV5-1; d_call: TRBD2; cdr3_aa: CASSLESGGGINEQFF; cdr3_nt: TGCGCCAGCAGCTTGGAGAGCGGGGGAGGAATCAATGAGCAGTTCTTC
j_call: TRBJ1-1; clone_size: NA; v_call: TRBV5-1; d_call: NA; cdr3_aa: CASSAWTDMNTEAFF; cdr3_nt: TGCGCCAGCAGCGCTTGGACAGACATGAACACTGAAGCTTTCTTT
j_call: TRBJ2-5; clone_size: NA; v_call: TRBV7-2; d_call: NA; cdr3_aa: CASSPVGGTQETQYF; cdr3_nt: TGTGCCAGCAGCCCGGTAGGGGGTACCCAAGAGACCCAGTACTTC
j_call: TRBJ2-7; clone_size: NA; v_call: TRBV7-8; d_call: TRBD1; cdr3_aa: CASSPQGDLGYEQYF; cdr3_nt: TGTGCCAGCAGCCCACAGGGGGATTTGGGTTACGAGCAGTACTTC
j_call: TRBJ2-7; clone_size: NA; v_call: TRBV7-8; d_call: TRBD2; cdr3_aa: CASSLGASGEQYF; cdr3_nt: TGTGCCAGCAGCTTAGGTGCTAGCGGAGAGCAGTACTTC
j_call: TRBJ1-4; clone_size: NA; v_call: TRBV21-1; d_call: NA; cdr3_aa: CASSKRARGFGEKLFF; cdr3_nt: TGTGCCAGCAGCAAACGAGCGAGAGGGTTTGGGGAAAAACTGTTTTTT